A selection of T cell receptor beta chains follows, all from one sample in a study of CD8 T cells in ankylosing spondylitis. TCRdb reprocessed the 5' RACE reads via MiXCR and lists one record per CDR3 protein. The table has 150,000 to 200,000 distinct CDR3 sequences, 13% seen once. The material sequenced was blood, either unsorted or a sorted T cell fraction (not recorded which). The receptor source for this set is a female donor with ankylosing spondylitis or in good health (not recorded which). Both conserved end residues are part of each CDR3. D genes are given only for firm matches. Only some rows state a clone size, as once, few, many or a class for expanded clones.

few	TRBV2	TRBJ2-6	.	CASRGGANVLTF	TGTGCCAGCAGGGGTGGGGCCAACGTCCTGACTTTC
many	TRBV20-1	TRBJ2-7	.	CSARELGGTPKNEQYF	TGCAGTGCTAGAGAACTCGGCGGGACCCCAAAAAACGAGCAGTACTTC
many	TRBV20-1	TRBJ2-1	.	CSALRGGSSYNEQFF	TGCAGTGCGCTTAGGGGCGGAAGCTCCTACAATGAGCAGTTCTTC
many	TRBV27	TRBJ2-2	.	CASSFGGGELFF	TGTGCCAGCAGTTTCGGCGGCGGGGAGCTGTTTTTT
.	TRBV5-1	TRBJ2-1	.	CASGVLSYTEQFF	TGCGCCAGCGGGGTCCTCTCCTACACTGAGCAGTTCTTC
many	TRBV18	TRBJ2-1	.	CASSPPAQPGEQFF	TGTGCCAGCTCACCACCGGCTCAGCCCGGTGAGCAGTTCTTC
.	TRBV20-1	TRBJ2-2	.	CSAAPGNGVGGELFF	TGCAGTGCTGCCCCGGGGAATGGGGTAGGCGGGGAGCTGTTTTTT
.	TRBV12-3/TRBV12-4	TRBJ2-1	TRBD1	CASSTYSGTGIYNEQFF	TGTGCCAGCAGTACCTACTCCGGGACAGGGATCTACAATGAGCAGTTCTTC
.	TRBV7-3	TRBJ1-1	TRBD1	CASSSDTGAEAFF	TGTGCCAGCAGCTCGGATACAGGGGCGGAAGCTTTCTTT
many	TRBV27	TRBJ1-2	.	CASSLGGTTPYTF	TGTGCCAGCAGTTTAGGGGGGACAACACCGTACACCTTC
many	TRBV11-3	TRBJ2-7	.	CASSLGPRGGSYEQYF	TGTGCCAGCAGCTTAGGACCCCGGGGTGGCTCCTACGAGCAGTACTTC
many	TRBV11-1	TRBJ2-3	TRBD1	CASSRDRAHTDTQYF	TGTGCCAGCAGCCGGGACAGGGCACACACAGATACGCAGTATTTT
many	TRBV9	TRBJ2-3	.	CASSVGGFADTQYF	TGTGCCAGCAGCGTAGGTGGCTTCGCAGATACGCAGTATTTT
many	TRBV6-1	TRBJ1-4	.	CATNPPGSNNEKLFF	TGTGCCACCAACCCTCCGGGGTCTAATAATGAAAAACTGTTTTTT
many	TRBV7-6	TRBJ2-6	TRBD2	CASSLLAGTGANVLTF	TGTGCCAGCAGCCTTCTAGCGGGAACTGGGGCCAACGTCCTGACTTTC
many	TRBV2	TRBJ2-2	TRBD2	CASMASGRTGELFF	TGTGCCAGCATGGCTAGCGGCCGAACCGGGGAGCTGTTTTTT
few	TRBV20-1	TRBJ2-5	TRBD1	CSARGNRGIETQYF	TGCAGTGCTAGAGGCAACAGGGGTATCGAGACCCAGTACTTC
many	TRBV6-6	TRBJ2-5	TRBD1	CASRPTGGETQYF	TGTGCCAGCAGGCCGACAGGGGGAGAGACCCAGTACTTC
many	TRBV12-3/TRBV12-4	TRBJ1-4	.	CASRFHEKLFF	TGTGCCAGCAGGTTCCATGAAAAACTGTTTTTT
.	TRBV20-1	TRBJ1-1	.	CSAAGDMNTEAFF	TGCAGTGCTGCAGGGGACATGAACACTGAAGCTTTCTTT
many	TRBV28	TRBJ1-5	.	CASRGSEGSNQPQHF	TGTGCCAGCAGGGGATCCGAGGGAAGCAATCAGCCCCAGCATTTT
many	TRBV12-3/TRBV12-4	TRBJ2-5	.	CASSTPGRKETQYF	TGTGCCAGCAGCACCCCGGGGAGGAAAGAGACCCAGTACTTC
few	TRBV25-1	TRBJ2-1	.	CASSSEGGRKDNEQFF	TGTGCCAGCTCGTCCGAGGGGGGGCGGAAAGACAATGAGCAGTTCTTC
many	TRBV20-1	TRBJ2-1	TRBD2	CSAFDSGRAAYEQFF	TGCAGTGCTTTTGATAGCGGGAGGGCTGCCTACGAGCAGTTCTTC
many	TRBV6-4	TRBJ2-5	.	CASSRVPLSRLDHAQETQYF	TGTGCCAGCAGCCGGGTCCCACTTTCACGGTTAGATCACGCGCAAGAGACCCAGTACTTC
.	TRBV20-1	TRBJ2-7	TRBD2	CSAIAGSSYEQYF	TGCAGTGCTATAGCGGGAAGCTCCTACGAGCAGTACTTC
many	TRBV21-1	TRBJ2-5	.	CASSKAPRGGSQNKAQETQYF	TGTGCCAGCAGCAAAGCCCCCAGAGGCGGGAGTCAAAATAAAGCCCAAGAGACCCAGTACTTC
once	TRBV28	TRBJ2-3	.	CASSSSQTDTQYF	TGTGCCAGCAGTTCCTCACAGACAGATACGCAGTATTTT
.	TRBV5-3	TRBJ1-1	.	CARGPGGVNTEAFF	TGTGCCAGGGGACCTGGCGGTGTGAACACTGAAGCTTTCTTT